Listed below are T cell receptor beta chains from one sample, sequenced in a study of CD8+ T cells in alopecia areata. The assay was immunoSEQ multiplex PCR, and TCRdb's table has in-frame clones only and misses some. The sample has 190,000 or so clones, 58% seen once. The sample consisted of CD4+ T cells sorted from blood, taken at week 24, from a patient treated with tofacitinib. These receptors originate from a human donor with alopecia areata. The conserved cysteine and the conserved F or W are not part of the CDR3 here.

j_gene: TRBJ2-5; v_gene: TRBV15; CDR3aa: ATSRDWAVQETQY
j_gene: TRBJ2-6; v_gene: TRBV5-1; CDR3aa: ASRTDSSGANVLT
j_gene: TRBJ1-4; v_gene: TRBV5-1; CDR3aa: ASSFQGARGEKLF
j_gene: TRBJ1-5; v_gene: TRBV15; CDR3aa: ATSRPTGDGNQPQH
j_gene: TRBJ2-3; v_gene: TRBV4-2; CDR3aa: ASSQGGQSDTQY
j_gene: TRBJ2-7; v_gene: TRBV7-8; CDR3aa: ASSLGTGEGEQY
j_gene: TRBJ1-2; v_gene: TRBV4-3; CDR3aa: ASSQDWGGGYT
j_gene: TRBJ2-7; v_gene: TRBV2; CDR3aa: ASTYPGLIEQY
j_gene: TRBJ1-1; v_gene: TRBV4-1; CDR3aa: ASSQLRDTEAF
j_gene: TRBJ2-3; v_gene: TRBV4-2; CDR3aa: ASSQAPERDALGDTQY
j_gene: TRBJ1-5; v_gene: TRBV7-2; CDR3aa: ASSLGPGNQPQH
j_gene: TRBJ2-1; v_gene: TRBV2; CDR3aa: ASGGLAGKNEQF
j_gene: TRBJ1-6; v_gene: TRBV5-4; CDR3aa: ASSLGQGNGTPLH
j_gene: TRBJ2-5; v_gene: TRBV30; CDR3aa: AWGQGPQETQY
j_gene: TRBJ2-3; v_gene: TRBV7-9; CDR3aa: ASSLDPADTQY
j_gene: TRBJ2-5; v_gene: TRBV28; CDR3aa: ASRATGTGGARETQY
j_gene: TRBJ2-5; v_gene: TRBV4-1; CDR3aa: ASSQASGGTQY
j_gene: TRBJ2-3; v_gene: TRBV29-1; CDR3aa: SVDRAGGTDTQY
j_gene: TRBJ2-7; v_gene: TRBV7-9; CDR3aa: ASSSGSGGSYEQY
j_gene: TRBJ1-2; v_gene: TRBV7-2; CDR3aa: ASSFGTGPGYT
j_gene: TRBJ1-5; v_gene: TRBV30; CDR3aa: AWSYRNQPQH
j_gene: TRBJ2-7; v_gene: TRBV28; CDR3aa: ASSIRGRGEQY
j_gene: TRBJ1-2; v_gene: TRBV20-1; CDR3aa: SAGLRRGYT
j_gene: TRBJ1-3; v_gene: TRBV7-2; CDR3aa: ASTPALSGNTIY
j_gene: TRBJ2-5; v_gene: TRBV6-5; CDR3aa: ASRELGQETQY
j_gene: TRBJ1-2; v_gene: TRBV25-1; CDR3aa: ASSESLHPYGYT
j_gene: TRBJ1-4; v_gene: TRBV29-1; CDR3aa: SVEGQGSEKLF
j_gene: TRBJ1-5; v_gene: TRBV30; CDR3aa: AWSALGQTQH
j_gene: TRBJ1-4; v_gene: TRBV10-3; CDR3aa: AISGSRENNEKLF
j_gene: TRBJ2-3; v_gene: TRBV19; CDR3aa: ASRNRGRADTQY
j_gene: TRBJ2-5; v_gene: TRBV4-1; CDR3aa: ASSQDPTSGEGGQETQY
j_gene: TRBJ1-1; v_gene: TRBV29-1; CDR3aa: SVGAGLNTEAF
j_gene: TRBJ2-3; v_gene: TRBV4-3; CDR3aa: ASSQYGTGASGGGTDTQY
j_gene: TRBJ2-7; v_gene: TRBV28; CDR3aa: ASSLNQDLPVQY
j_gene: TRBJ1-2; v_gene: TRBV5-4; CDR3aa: ASSLGERQLQANYGYT